A single sample is the source of the 3 T cell receptor beta chains below, sequenced in a study of blood T cells in healthy people across ages. For the second PCR, which ran for roughly 6 to 11 cycles, a sample-barcoded 5' primer and a J-beta primer mix were used. TCRdb re-called the 5' RACE reads with MiXCR, one entry per CDR3 protein. The sample shows some 1.5 million distinct CDR3 sequences, 28% of them seen only once. The sequenced sample was blood. Receptors were obtained from a woman aged 25 to 39 in good health.

Ten or more counts support this clonotype. The V call is TRBV12-3 or TRBV12-4, the J call TRBJ2-6; no firm D call. The CDR3 is 13 residues long. Trimming shortened V by 6 bases and J by 2 bases, and 5 bases separated the two germline ends. The CDR3: CASRVAGANVLTF. CDR3 DNA: TGTGCCAGCAGGGTCGCTGGGGCCAACGTCCTGACTTTC.

This clonotype has more than one count but fewer than ten. The V and J genes are TRBV9 and TRBJ1-1; D remains ambiguous. Germline CDR1 SGDLS, CDR2 YYNGEE. V dropped 1 base and J dropped 6 bases, with 10 bases sitting between them. The CDR3 length is 13 residues. The CDR3 region has the DNA TGTGCCAGCAGCGTAATGGGCGGGGCTGAAGCTTTCTTT. Protein sequence: CASSVMGGAEAFF.

The CDR3 nucleotides are TGTGCCAGCAGCACCCAGGGGATGGGGACTGAAGCTTTCTTT. It codes for CASSTQGMGTEAFF. The V call is TRBV5-5, the J call TRBJ1-1; possibly TRBD1 for D (6 bases). This CDR3 spans 14 amino acids. Germline V gene data show CDR1 as SGHKS and CDR2 as YYEKEE (reference sequence). The V end lost 4 bases, the J end lost 5 bases, and 15 bases lay between the germline ends.